These 15 T cell receptor beta chains share one sample of origin, sequenced in a study of T cell changes during pregnancy in multiple sclerosis. Sequencing was performed with immunoSEQ multiplex PCR; in TCRdb, only in-frame clones are kept and a portion is missing. The data show around 100,000 clones, approximately 92% seen once. Sequences were derived from peripheral blood, sampled in the second trimester of pregnancy. Receptors originate from a female donor with multiple sclerosis, enrolled in a pregnancy study.

The rearrangement links TRBV7-9 to TRBJ2-3; TRBD2 matches 8 bases. The J segment lost 2 bases and the V segment lost 5 bases, leaving 9 bases of the junction unmatched. Germline assignment: CDR1 SEHNR and CDR2 FQNEAQ (reference sequence). The CDR3 sequence is 16 residues long. CDR3 in DNA: TGTGCCAGCAGCCATAGGGCGGGAGGATCCACAGATACGCAGTATTTT. Translation gives CASSHRAGGSTDTQYF.

This chain joins TRBV28 and TRBJ2-3, with TRBD1 matching 7 bases. CDR3 length: 16 amino acids. Germline V gene sequence: CDR1 MDHEN, CDR2 SYDVKM. With V trimmed by 7 bases and J by 0 bases, 10 bases remained unmatched. For the CDR3, the DNA is TGTGCCAGCACCAAAACCGGGACAGAGAGCACAGATACGCAGTATTTT. This encodes CASTKTGTESTDTQYF.

The chain employs TRBV9 and TRBJ2-7, with 10 bases identical to TRBD2. Germline trimming cut 2 bases from V and 7 bases from J; bases unmatched to any gene: 6. The CDR3 loop spans 14 amino acids. The germline CDR1 and CDR2 sequences are SGDLS and YYNGEE. CDR3 in amino acids: CASSVLAGAGEQYF. The CDR3 DNA sequence: TGTGCCAGCAGCGTCCTAGCGGGAGCCGGTGAGCAGTACTTC.

The chain recombines TRBV6-6 with TRBJ2-7; TRBD2 might be the D (6 bases). The CDR3 loop spans 15 amino acids. CDR1 is MNHNY, CDR2 SVGAGI, per germline (reference sequence). V was pared by 2 bases and J by 3 bases, with 14 bases between. Written as DNA, the CDR3 is TGTGCCAGCAGTTACCGTCGGGAGAGCGTCTACGAGCAGTACTTC. It translates to CASSYRRESVYEQYF.

The V call is TRBV10-2, the J call TRBJ2-7, with TRBD2 matching 9 bases. Germline assignment: CDR1 WSHSY and CDR2 SAAADI. V shed 6 bases, J shed 3 bases, and the junction held 12 bases outside the gene matches. This CDR3 is built from 16 residues. The CDR3 is CASRENLGTSFYEQYF. Written as DNA, the CDR3 is TGCGCCAGCAGAGAAAACTTAGGGACTAGCTTCTACGAGCAGTACTTC.

This clone was seen just once. This chain connects TRBV9 to TRBJ2-3, with D hard to call. Trimming cost V 0 bases and J 2 bases, with 7 bases left between them. Germline V CDR1 and CDR2: SGDLS, YYNGEE. CDR3 size: 14 residues. The CDR3 coding sequence is TGTGCCAGCAGCGTAGACCCAGACACAGATACGCAGTATTTT. As protein: CASSVDPDTDTQYF.

The chain links TRBV30 to TRBJ2-7; unclear D gene. Germline loops: CDR1 GTSNPN, CDR2 SVGIG (reference sequence). V lost 7 bases and J lost 3, with 13 bases in between. This CDR3 comprises 12 residues. CDR3 DNA: TGTGCCTCCACAACCGGCGGCTACGAGCAGTACTTC. Protein sequence: CASTTGGYEQYF.

The chain is built from TRBV4-1 and TRBJ2-1; D remains ambiguous. The CDR3 sequence is 14 residues long. Trimming took 0 bases from V and 9 from J, leaving 12 bases between them. CDR1 and CDR2 (germline): MGHRA, YSYEKL. This CDR3 is CASSQDQVGSEQFF. DNA of the CDR3: TGCGCCAGCAGCCAAGATCAAGTCGGTAGTGAGCAGTTCTTC.

The genes are TRBV5-1 and TRBJ2-7; tentatively, D is TRBD2 (5 bases). The V and J ends lost 0 bases and 5 bases respectively, with 18 bases between them. The CDR3 is made up of 16 amino acids. Germline assignment: CDR1 SGHRS and CDR2 YFSETQ. The CDR3 bases are TGCGCCAGCAGCTTGGAAGCGAAACCGGGATTACACGAGCAGTACTTC. Translation gives CASSLEAKPGLHEQYF.

The rearrangement links TRBV5-4 to TRBJ1-3, with no clear D. This CDR3 is 14 amino acids long. The germline V gene has CDR1 SGHNT and CDR2 YYREEE (reference sequence). The V end was cut by 0 bases, the J end by 1 base, with 5 bases between. CDR3 loop: CASSLELSGNTIYF. The DNA for the CDR3 is TGTGCCAGCAGCTTGGAACTTTCTGGAAACACCATATATTTT.

The chain has TRBV28 and TRBJ2-7; possible D gene TRBD1, 6 bases. Trimming removed 5 bases from V and 0 bases from J, with 14 bases in between. The CDR3 length is 15 residues. CDR1 is MDHEN, CDR2 SYDVKM, per germline. CDR3 DNA sequence: TGTGCCAGCAGTGTAAACCGGGACAACTCCTACGAGCAGTACTTC. Protein sequence: CASSVNRDNSYEQYF.

The rearrangement joins TRBV7-8 to TRBJ2-1, with 8 bases matching TRBD2. The V gene's germline CDR1 is SGHVS and CDR2 FQNEAQ. Germline trimming cut 2 bases from V and 6 bases from J; bases unmatched to any gene: 3. CDR3 size: 14 residues. The CDR3 sequence is CASSLRGTSNEQFF. DNA for the CDR3: TGTGCCAGCAGCTTAAGAGGGACTAGCAATGAGCAGTTCTTC.

This chain connects TRBV9 to TRBJ2-4; 7 bases line up with TRBD1. V shed 4 bases and J 1 base; nucleotides not matched to a gene: 17. The CDR3 is 19 residues long. The germline CDR1 and CDR2 sequences are SGDLS and YYNGEE. As DNA, the CDR3 is TGTGCCAGCAGCTCCCAGCCAGGGGGATCACATACGGCCAAAAACATTCAGTACTTC. This translates into CASSSQPGGSHTAKNIQYF.

V and J are TRBV5-1 and TRBJ2-1, with TRBD2 matching 8 bases. This CDR3 has 15 amino acids. J lost 3 bases, V lost 6 bases, and 8 bases had no gene match. Germline CDR1 and CDR2: SGHRS and YFSETQ. The CDR3 is CASTTAGVVYNEQFF. The CDR3 DNA reads as TGCGCCAGCACCACAGCGGGAGTGGTCTACAATGAGCAGTTCTTC.

J is TRBJ2-7 and V is TRBV2, with D possibly matching TRBD1 (5 bases). This CDR3 region has 12 residues. Per germline, CDR1 SNHLY and CDR2 FYNNEI. Trimming left V 8 bases short and J 6 bases short, with 14 bases between. The CDR3 DNA sequence: TGTGCCAGCTCGTCAACAGGCCCCGAGCAGTACTTC. This translates into CASSSTGPEQYF. The variable domain in full, with the rest retrieved from reference TRBV2 and TRBJ2-7, is EPEVTQTPSHQVTQMGQEVILRCVPISNHLYFYWYRQILGQKVEFLVSFYNNEISEKSEIFDDQFSVERPDGSNFTLKIRSTKLEDSAMYFCASSSTGPEQYFGPGTRLTVT.